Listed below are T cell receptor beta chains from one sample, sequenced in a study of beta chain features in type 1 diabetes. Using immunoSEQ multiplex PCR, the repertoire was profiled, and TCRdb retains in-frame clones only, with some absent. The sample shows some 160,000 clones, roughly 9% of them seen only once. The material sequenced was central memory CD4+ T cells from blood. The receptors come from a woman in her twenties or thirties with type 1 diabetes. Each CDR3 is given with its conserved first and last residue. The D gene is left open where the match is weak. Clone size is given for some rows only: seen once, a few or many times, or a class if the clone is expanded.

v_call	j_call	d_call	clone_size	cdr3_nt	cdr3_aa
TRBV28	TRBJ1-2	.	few	TGTGCCAGCAGTTTAGTAGGGGACTATGGCTACACCTTC	CASSLVGDYGYTF
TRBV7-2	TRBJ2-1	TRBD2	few	TGTGCCAGCAGCCCCGGGACTAGCGGTGTCAATGAGCAGTTCTTC	CASSPGTSGVNEQFF
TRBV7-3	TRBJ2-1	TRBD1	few	TGTGCCAGCAGCTTAGGGACAGGGGGAAATGAGCAGTTCTTC	CASSLGTGGNEQFF
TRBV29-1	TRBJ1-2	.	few	TGCAGCGTTGTTCGGGGGGACTATGGCTACACCTTC	CSVVRGDYGYTF
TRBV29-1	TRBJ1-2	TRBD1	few	TGCAGCGTTGTCCGGGACAGGGGCGCCTATGGCTACACCTTC	CSVVRDRGAYGYTF
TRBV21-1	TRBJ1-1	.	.	TGTGCCAGCAGCAAACGACAGGGATTGAGGCCTGAAGCTTTCTTT	CASSKRQGLRPEAFF
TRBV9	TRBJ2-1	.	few	TGTGCCAGCAGCGTAGTGGGGAGCTCCTACAATGAGCAGTTCTTC	CASSVVGSSYNEQFF
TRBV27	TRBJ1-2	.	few	TGTGCCAGCAGTTTAGCCCGGACACGAGGGGGGGATGGCTACACCTTC	CASSLARTRGGDGYTF
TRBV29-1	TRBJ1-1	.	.	TGCAGCGTTGAACCCGGGGTTAGGACTGAAGCTTTCTTT	CSVEPGVRTEAFF
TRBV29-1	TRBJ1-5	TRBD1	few	TGCAGCGCCAAGGACAGGGACAATCAGCCCCAGCATTTT	CSAKDRDNQPQHF
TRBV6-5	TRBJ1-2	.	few	TGTGCCAGCAGTTACTCGATCGGGGGGTATGGCTACACCTTC	CASSYSIGGYGYTF
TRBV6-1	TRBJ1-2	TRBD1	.	TGTGCCAGCACGGGACAGATTACTATGAACTATGGCTACACCTTC	CASTGQITMNYGYTF
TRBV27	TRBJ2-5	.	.	TGTGCCAGCAGTTTTCTAACAACCGGTGGCGGAGAGACCCAGTACTTC	CASSFLTTGGGETQYF
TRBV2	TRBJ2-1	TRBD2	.	TGTGCCAGCAGTGCCCTAGCGGGATTGGTTGAGCAGTTCTTC	CASSALAGLVEQFF
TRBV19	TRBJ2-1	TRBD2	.	TGTGCCTCAAGACTAGCGGTGATGGATGAGCAGTTCTTC	CASRLAVMDEQFF
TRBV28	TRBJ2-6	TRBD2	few	TGTGCCAGCAAGGGCGGGGGACCCTCTGGGGCCAACGTCCTGACTTTC	CASKGGGPSGANVLTF
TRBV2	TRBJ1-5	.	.	TGTGCCAGCAACTTCAAACCCAATCAGCCCCAGCATTTT	CASNFKPNQPQHF